This T cell receptor beta chain emerged from a study of memory CD4+ T cells and cytomegalovirus serostatus. Study-wide context: Healthy Belgian adult donors included nine or ten CMV-positive and approximately 25 CMV-negative people.

Sequenced by immunoSEQ multiplex PCR; TCRdb stores in-frame clones only, minus some. This sample carries about 57,000 clones, less than 80% of them seen once, and the ten largest clones take less than 0.95%. CDR3 length: 15 residues. CDR1 and CDR2 from the germline V gene are WNHNN and SYGVQD (reference sequence). Trimming removed 8 bases from V and 1 base from J, with 14 bases in between. This clone occurred once. Its antigen is unidentified. Study-wide findings and caveats: Each of 60 to 80 CMV-associated TCRbeta sequences occurred in one to five individuals. Suggested: most of the CMV-linked TCR signature lies in CD4+ memory cells.

Single viable CD3+CD4+CD8-CD45RO+ cells were sorted as the memory CD4+ T cells. J is TRBJ2-2 and V is TRBV10-1; unclear D gene. This TCR came from an adult in good health and CMV-seronegative. The source material was memory CD4+ T cells from blood. The CDR3 region has the DNA TGCGCCAGCTCCAACAAGCAGCAGAACACCGGGGAGCTGTTTTTT. It codes for CASSNKQQNTGELFF.